This is a list of T cell receptor beta chains from one sample in a study of blood T cell repertoires in COVID-19. The repertoire was sequenced with immunoSEQ multiplex PCR; TCRdb's copy has only in-frame clones and lacks some. The sample has fewer than 50,000 clones, approximately 71% seen once. Material for sequencing was peripheral blood. The source is an elderly man with acute or convalescent COVID-19. Both conserved end residues are part of each CDR3. The order of the fields is D gene, V gene, J gene, clone size, CDR3 DNA, CDR3 protein. D genes are given only for firm matches. The size entry is marked missing in some rows and otherwise reads once, few, many or a size class.

d_call: TRBD1
v_call: TRBV19
j_call: TRBJ2-5
clone_size: NA
cdr3_nt: TGTGCCAGTACCCCGGGACAGGGTTTTACGGGGGAGATCCAGTACTTC
cdr3_aa: CASTPGQGFTGEIQYF

d_call: NA
v_call: TRBV12-3/TRBV12-4
j_call: TRBJ1-1
clone_size: NA
cdr3_nt: TGTGCCAGCAGACCCAGGGGTTTAGGTGAAGCTTTCTTT
cdr3_aa: CASRPRGLGEAFF

d_call: TRBD2
v_call: TRBV15
j_call: TRBJ2-5
clone_size: once
cdr3_nt: TGTGCCACCAGCTCGGGCTTAGCGGGAGTCCAAGAGACCCAGTACTTC
cdr3_aa: CATSSGLAGVQETQYF

d_call: NA
v_call: TRBV19
j_call: TRBJ1-1
clone_size: NA
cdr3_nt: TGTGCCAGTAGGCCCCTCCCGGGGATCGAGAACACTGAAGCTTTCTTT
cdr3_aa: CASRPLPGIENTEAFF

d_call: NA
v_call: TRBV19
j_call: TRBJ1-6
clone_size: NA
cdr3_nt: TGTGCCAGTAGTAGGGCAGGGAGGGAATCACCCCTCCACTTT
cdr3_aa: CASSRAGRESPLHF

d_call: TRBD2
v_call: TRBV6-2/TRBV6-3
j_call: TRBJ2-1
clone_size: NA
cdr3_nt: TGTGCCAGCAGTTTTTTCAGCGGGATGGAGTTCTTC
cdr3_aa: CASSFFSGMEFF

d_call: NA
v_call: TRBV4-1
j_call: TRBJ1-4
clone_size: NA
cdr3_nt: TGCGCCAGCAGCCAAGGAGGGTCAGGGGATCCTAATGAAAAACTGTTTTTT
cdr3_aa: CASSQGGSGDPNEKLFF

d_call: NA
v_call: TRBV19
j_call: TRBJ2-3
clone_size: NA
cdr3_nt: TGTGCCAGTAGTATTGACACAGGGAATACGCAGTATTTT
cdr3_aa: CASSIDTGNTQYF

d_call: NA
v_call: TRBV7-9
j_call: TRBJ1-2
clone_size: few
cdr3_nt: TGTGCCAGCAGCCTACAGGTTAACTATGGCTACACCTTC
cdr3_aa: CASSLQVNYGYTF

d_call: NA
v_call: TRBV7-6
j_call: TRBJ2-2
clone_size: NA
cdr3_nt: TGTGCCAGCAGCTTACGCCCGGGATTCCCTACCGGGGAGCTGTTTTTT
cdr3_aa: CASSLRPGFPTGELFF

d_call: TRBD2
v_call: TRBV20-1
j_call: TRBJ2-4
clone_size: few
cdr3_nt: TGCAGTGCTAGTGGCGGGGGTTACATTCAGTACTTC
cdr3_aa: CSASGGGYIQYF

d_call: NA
v_call: TRBV12-5
j_call: TRBJ1-1
clone_size: NA
cdr3_nt: TGTGCTAGTGGTGGGCCTACATCGGTCACTGAAGCTTTCTTT
cdr3_aa: CASGGPTSVTEAFF

d_call: TRBD1
v_call: TRBV19
j_call: TRBJ1-1
clone_size: once
cdr3_nt: TGTGCCAGTAGCCGACAGGGGGGCACTGAAGCTTTCTTT
cdr3_aa: CASSRQGGTEAFF

d_call: NA
v_call: TRBV5-1
j_call: TRBJ1-1
clone_size: NA
cdr3_nt: TGCGCCAGCAGCCCCCGACTAGGTGCAGCCGACACTGAAGCTTTCTTT
cdr3_aa: CASSPRLGAADTEAFF

d_call: TRBD1
v_call: TRBV10-3
j_call: TRBJ1-6
clone_size: NA
cdr3_nt: TGTGCCATCAGGCCCTCTTCAGGGGGTACTAATTCACCCCTCCACTTT
cdr3_aa: CAIRPSSGGTNSPLHF

d_call: NA
v_call: TRBV4-3
j_call: TRBJ1-6
clone_size: few
cdr3_nt: TGCGCCAGCAGCCGACAGAATAATTCACCCCTCCACTTT
cdr3_aa: CASSRQNNSPLHF

d_call: TRBD1
v_call: TRBV2
j_call: TRBJ1-2
clone_size: few
cdr3_nt: TGTGCCAGCAGCCCCACAGGGGAGGACTATGGCTACACCTTC
cdr3_aa: CASSPTGEDYGYTF

d_call: NA
v_call: TRBV3-1/TRBV3-2
j_call: TRBJ2-1
clone_size: once
cdr3_nt: TGTGCCAGCAGCCAAGAGTGGCGGGCCCACAATGAGCAGTTCTTC
cdr3_aa: CASSQEWRAHNEQFF

d_call: NA
v_call: TRBV30
j_call: TRBJ2-7
clone_size: many
cdr3_nt: TGTGCCTGGAGTGGTAGAGGGAGTTTCTCCTACGAGCAGTACTTC
cdr3_aa: CAWSGRGSFSYEQYF

d_call: NA
v_call: TRBV20-1
j_call: TRBJ2-1
clone_size: NA
cdr3_nt: TGCAGTGCTATGGGACTCCAAGTGCAGTTCTTC
cdr3_aa: CSAMGLQVQFF

d_call: TRBD1
v_call: TRBV5-1
j_call: TRBJ2-3
clone_size: NA
cdr3_nt: TGCGCCAGCAGCTCCACGGACAGGGGAGGCACAGATACGCAGTATTTT
cdr3_aa: CASSSTDRGGTDTQYF

d_call: NA
v_call: TRBV6-5
j_call: TRBJ1-2
clone_size: NA
cdr3_nt: TGTGCCAGCAGTTTATCTTTGGCAGGCTGGGGCTACACCTTC
cdr3_aa: CASSLSLAGWGYTF

d_call: NA
v_call: TRBV7-2
j_call: TRBJ2-3
clone_size: few
cdr3_nt: TGTGCCAGCAGCACCCCAGGGGCCGATACGCAGTATTTT
cdr3_aa: CASSTPGADTQYF

d_call: TRBD2
v_call: TRBV5-4
j_call: TRBJ2-3
clone_size: NA
cdr3_nt: TGTGCCAGCAGCCCCTCCAGGTGGCTAGCGGGGGGGAGGAGATCAGATACGCAGTATTTT
cdr3_aa: CASSPSRWLAGGRRSDTQYF

d_call: NA
v_call: TRBV12-5
j_call: TRBJ2-2
clone_size: NA
cdr3_nt: TGTGCTAGTGGTTTGGGTTCCCAGGGGACCGGGGAGCTGTTTTTT
cdr3_aa: CASGLGSQGTGELFF

d_call: TRBD1
v_call: TRBV27
j_call: TRBJ1-2
clone_size: NA
cdr3_nt: TGTGCCAGCAGGAGAGAAAGACAGGGCTACTATGGCTACACCTTC
cdr3_aa: CASRRERQGYYGYTF

d_call: TRBD1
v_call: TRBV11-3
j_call: TRBJ1-1
clone_size: once
cdr3_nt: TGTGCCAGCAGCCACGGCAAAGGGGGCGGACAGTGGAACACTGAAGCTTTCTTT
cdr3_aa: CASSHGKGGGQWNTEAFF

d_call: NA
v_call: TRBV12-3/TRBV12-4
j_call: TRBJ1-1
clone_size: NA
cdr3_nt: TGTGCCAGCAGTTTAGGGGACTACACTGAAGCTTTCTTT
cdr3_aa: CASSLGDYTEAFF

d_call: NA
v_call: TRBV10-3
j_call: TRBJ1-1
clone_size: many
cdr3_nt: TGTGCCATCAATGGACAGAGGAGCACTGAAGCTTTCTTT
cdr3_aa: CAINGQRSTEAFF

d_call: NA
v_call: TRBV4-1
j_call: TRBJ2-1
clone_size: few
cdr3_nt: TGCGCCAGCAGCCAATCGATATCGCCACAGGGATTGCATGAGCAGTTCTTC
cdr3_aa: CASSQSISPQGLHEQFF

d_call: NA
v_call: TRBV5-1
j_call: TRBJ2-7
clone_size: NA
cdr3_nt: TGCGCCAGCAGCTTTAATGCGGGTAGCTCCTACGAGCAGTACTTC
cdr3_aa: CASSFNAGSSYEQYF

d_call: TRBD1
v_call: TRBV9
j_call: TRBJ1-6
clone_size: NA
cdr3_nt: TGTGCCAGCAGCCCCCAGGGGGGACTGCAGAATTCACCCCTCCACTTT
cdr3_aa: CASSPQGGLQNSPLHF

d_call: NA
v_call: TRBV5-4
j_call: TRBJ1-2
clone_size: NA
cdr3_nt: TGTGCCAGCAGCTTGGCTGCGGCCCCGGGTGGCTACACCTTC
cdr3_aa: CASSLAAAPGGYTF

d_call: TRBD1
v_call: TRBV19
j_call: TRBJ1-3
clone_size: once
cdr3_nt: TGTGCCAGTAGTCCCGGTGACAGGGGGTCTGGAAACACCATATATTTT
cdr3_aa: CASSPGDRGSGNTIYF

d_call: NA
v_call: TRBV4-3
j_call: TRBJ1-4
clone_size: few
cdr3_nt: TGCGCCAGCAGCCAAGATCCGAGGGGAGGAAAAGGTGAAAAACTGTTTTTT
cdr3_aa: CASSQDPRGGKGEKLFF

d_call: TRBD1
v_call: TRBV7-6
j_call: TRBJ1-3
clone_size: NA
cdr3_nt: TGTGCCAGCAGCTTAGGGCCGGGACAGAGTTTTGGAAACACCATATATTTT
cdr3_aa: CASSLGPGQSFGNTIYF